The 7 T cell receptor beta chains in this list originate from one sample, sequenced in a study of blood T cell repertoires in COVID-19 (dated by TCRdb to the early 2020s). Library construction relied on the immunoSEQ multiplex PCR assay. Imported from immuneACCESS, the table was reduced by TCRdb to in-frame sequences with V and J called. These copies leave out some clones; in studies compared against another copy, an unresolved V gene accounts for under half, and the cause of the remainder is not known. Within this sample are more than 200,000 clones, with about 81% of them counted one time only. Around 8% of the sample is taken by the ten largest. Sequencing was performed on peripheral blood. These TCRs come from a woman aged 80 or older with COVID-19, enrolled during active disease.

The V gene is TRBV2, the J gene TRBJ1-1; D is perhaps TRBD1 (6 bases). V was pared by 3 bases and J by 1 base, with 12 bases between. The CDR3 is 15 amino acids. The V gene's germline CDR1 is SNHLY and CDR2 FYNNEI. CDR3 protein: CASSDRGRTNTEAFF. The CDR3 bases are TGTGCCAGCAGTGACAGGGGTAGAACGAACACTGAAGCTTTCTTT.

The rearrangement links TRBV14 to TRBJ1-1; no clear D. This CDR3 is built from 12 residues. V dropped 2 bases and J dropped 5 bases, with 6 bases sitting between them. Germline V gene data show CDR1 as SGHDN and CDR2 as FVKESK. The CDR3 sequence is CASSQLPTEAFF. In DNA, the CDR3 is TGTGCCAGCAGCCAACTCCCTACTGAAGCTTTCTTT.

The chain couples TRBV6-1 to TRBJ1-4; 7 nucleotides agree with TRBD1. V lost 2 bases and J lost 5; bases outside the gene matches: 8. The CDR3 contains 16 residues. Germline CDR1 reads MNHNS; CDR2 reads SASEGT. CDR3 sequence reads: CASSEPPGQRNEKLFF. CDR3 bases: TGTGCCAGCAGTGAACCCCCGGGACAGAGGAATGAAAAACTGTTTTTT.

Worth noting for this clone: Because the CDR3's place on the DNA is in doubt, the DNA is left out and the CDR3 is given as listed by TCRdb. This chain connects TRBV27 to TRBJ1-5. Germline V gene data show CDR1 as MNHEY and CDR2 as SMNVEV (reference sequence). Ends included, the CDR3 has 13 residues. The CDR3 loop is CASSSSRDQPQHF.

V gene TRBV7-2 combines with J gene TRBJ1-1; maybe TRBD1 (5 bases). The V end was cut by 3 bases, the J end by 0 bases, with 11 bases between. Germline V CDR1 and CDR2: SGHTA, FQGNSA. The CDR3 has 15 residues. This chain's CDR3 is CASSFAGGMNTEAFF. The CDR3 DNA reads TGTGCCAGCAGCTTTGCGGGGGGGATGAACACTGAAGCTTTCTTT.

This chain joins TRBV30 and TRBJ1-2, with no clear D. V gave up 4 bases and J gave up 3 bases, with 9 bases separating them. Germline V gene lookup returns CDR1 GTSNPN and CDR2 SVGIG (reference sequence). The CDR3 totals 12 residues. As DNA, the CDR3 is TGTGCCTGGACAGGCCAAGACTATGGCTACACCTTC. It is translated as CAWTGQDYGYTF.

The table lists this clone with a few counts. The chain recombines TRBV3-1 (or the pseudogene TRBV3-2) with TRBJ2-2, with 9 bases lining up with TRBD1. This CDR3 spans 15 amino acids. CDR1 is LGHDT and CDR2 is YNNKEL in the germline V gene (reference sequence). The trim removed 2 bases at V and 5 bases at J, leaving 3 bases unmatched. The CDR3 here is CASSQTGTGTGELFF. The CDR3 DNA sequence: TGTGCCAGCAGCCAAACCGGGACAGGGACCGGGGAGCTGTTTTTT.